These 12 T cell receptor beta chains originate from one sample sequenced in a study of T cell clonality in common variable immunodeficiency (dated by TCRdb to between 2014 and 2017). Library preparation employed the immunoSEQ multiplex PCR assay. TCRdb took over this immuneACCESS table, retaining in-frame rearrangements with V and J assigned. Such tables are incomplete; in checked studies, under half of the missing clones stem from an unresolved V gene, and the remainder is unexplained. This sample contains around 57,000 clones, none of which is a singleton. The top ten clonotypes cover around 5.4% of the sample. The sample taken for sequencing was peripheral blood mononuclear cells. The receptors originated from a person between 18 and 70 years old in good health.

This clone was recorded many times. The CDR3 end is not reached by the read, which stops 3 residues before it; the germline J gene fills it in. This chain uses TRBV29-1 with TRBJ2-2; no clear D gene. V was clipped by 5 bases and J by 4 bases, with 11 bases between them. The CDR3 loop spans 13 amino acids. Germline CDR1 and CDR2: SQVTM and ANQGSEA. The sequenced part of the CDR3 DNA is TGCAGCGTTTCAGAAGGGCTCACCGGGGAG. Its protein product is CSVSEGLTGE. The full CDR3 protein is CSVSEGLTGELFF.

In its sample, this clone was seen many times. The observed sequence ends 3 residues before the CDR3 terminus, with the missing tail filled in from the germline J gene. The chain links TRBV29-1 to TRBJ2-1; 10 nucleotides agree with TRBD2. Germline V lookup: CDR1 SQVTM, CDR2 ANQGSEA. V lost 3 bases and J lost 8; bases outside the gene matches: 10. The CDR3 is 15 amino acids. The CDR3: CSVDGELAGVHEQFF. The covered CDR3 bases are TGCAGCGTTGACGGGGAGCTAGCGGGAGTCCATGAG.

This clone was counted at least ten times. The observed sequence ends 3 residues before the CDR3 terminus, with the missing tail filled in from the germline J gene. The chain links TRBV29-1 to TRBJ2-1; the D gene is possibly TRBD1 (5 bases). In germline, CDR1 is SQVTM, CDR2 ANQGSEA. The length of the CDR3 is 13 residues. V was trimmed by 5 bases and J by 0 bases, leaving 8 bases between them. The CDR3 bases that were read are TGCAGCGTTAGGGGTCTCTCCTACAATGAG. This sequence encodes CSVRGLSYNE. In full, the CDR3 reads CSVRGLSYNEQFF.

In this sample, this clone turned up many times. The CDR3 goes on 3 residues after the read ends, and that part is filled in from the germline J gene. This chain connects TRBV11-2 to TRBJ2-7; 11 bases are a match to TRBD2. J was trimmed by 3 bases and V by 5 bases; bases with no gene match: 3. CDR1 and CDR2 from the germline V gene are SGHAT and FQNNGV. This CDR3 has 14 residues. The CDR3 loop is CASSQLAGVYEQYF. Partial CDR3 DNA: TGTGCCAGCAGCCAACTAGCGGGAGTCTACGAG.

This clone was recorded at least ten times. The read terminates 3 residues ahead of where the CDR3 ends, so the germline J gene completes it. V gene TRBV5-6 combines with J gene TRBJ2-7; 7 bases fit TRBD1. Trimming removed 4 bases from V and 3 bases from J; junction bases left unmatched: 4. CDR1 is SGHDT and CDR2 is YYEEEE in the germline V gene. The CDR3 covers 13 residues. CDR3 region: CASSRDSFYEQYF. CDR3 DNA (partial): TGTGCCAGCAGCCGGGACAGCTTCTACGAG.

There are many counts of this clone. The CDR3 loop is CASSTTGYQGLAGVSEQFF. CDR3 DNA (partial): TGTGCCAGTAGTACGACGGGGTATCAGGGACTAGCGGGAGTGAGTGAG. The rearrangement uses TRBV19 and TRBJ2-1; 14 bases are shared with TRBD2. Coverage ceases 3 residues before the CDR3 finishes, and the germline J gene fills in the end. The CDR3 is made up of 19 amino acids. CDR1 is LNHDA and CDR2 is SQIVND in the germline V gene (reference sequence). Unmatched junction bases numbered 17, after V lost 4 bases and J lost 9 bases. The full variable domain, with the rest looked up from reference TRBV19 and TRBJ2-1, is DGGITQSPKYLFRKEGQNVTLSCEQNLNHDAMYWYRQDPGQGLRLIYYSQIVNDFQKGDIAEGYSVSREKKESFPLTVTSAQKNPTAFYLCASSTTGYQGLAGVSEQFFGPGTRLTVL.

This clone has ten or more counts. With the read ending 3 residues before the CDR3 end, the germline J gene is used to fill in that end. The V gene is TRBV28, the J gene TRBJ2-7, with 7 bases aligning to TRBD1. Germline CDR1 and CDR2: MDHEN and SYDVKM. The CDR3 contains 15 residues. Trimming removed 1 base from V and 3 bases from J; junction bases left unmatched: 6. CDR3 DNA, as far as it was read: TGTGCCAGCAGTTTATTCGCCGGACAGGACTACGAG. It yields the protein CASSLFAGQDYE. The whole CDR3 protein is CASSLFAGQDYEQYF. The full variable domain, rest sourced from reference TRBV28 and TRBJ2-7, is DVKVTQSSRYLVKRTGEKVFLECVQDMDHENMFWYRQDPGLGLRLIYFSYDVKMKEKGDIPEGYSVSREKKERFSLILESASTNQTSMYLCASSLFAGQDYEQYFGPGTRLTVT.

This clone showed up many times. Different DNA sequences within this sample yield the same CDR3. The CDR3 protein is CASSHADPGKDGYTF. CDR3 DNA (partial): TGTGCCAGCAGCCATGCTGATCCAGGGAAGGATGGC. The chain combines TRBV7-3 with TRBJ1-2; weak D call: TRBD1 (5 bases). The CDR3 is cut off 3 residues early in the read; its end comes from the germline J gene. CDR1 and CDR2 from the germline V gene are SGHTA and FQGTGA. The V and J ends lost 5 bases and 6 bases respectively, with 19 bases between them. CDR3 length equals 15 residues.

In this sample, this clone turned up many times. With the read ending 3 residues before the CDR3 end, the germline J gene is used to fill in that end. The chain is built from TRBV10-3 and TRBJ2-5, with TRBD2 matching 13 bases. The trim removed 8 bases at V and 2 bases at J, leaving 8 bases unmatched. The CDR3 covers 16 residues. Germline CDR1 and CDR2: ENHRY and SYGVKD. CDR3 residues: CAILDGTSGAQETQYF. CDR3 DNA (partial): TGTGCCATCCTCGACGGGACTAGCGGGGCACAAGAGACC.

This clone was picked up many times. Read coverage stops 3 residues before the CDR3 terminus; the germline J gene supplies the remainder. The rearrangement joins TRBV5-1 to TRBJ1-1, with 10 bases fitting TRBD1. The CDR3 runs to 15 residues. The germline gives CDR1 SGHRS, CDR2 YFSETQ. The V gene end was trimmed by 0 bases and the J gene end by 6 bases; junction bases not matched to a gene: 5. The CDR3: CASSLEGQGIAEAFF. CDR3 bases read: TGCGCCAGCAGCTTGGAGGGACAGGGGATCGCTGAA.

This clone showed up many times. The read finishes 3 residues shy of the CDR3 end, and the germline J gene is used to complete it. This chain connects TRBV7-2 to TRBJ2-4, with a possible D match to TRBD1 (5 bases). Germline V gene data show CDR1 as SGHTA and CDR2 as FQGNSA. V was clipped by 1 base and J by 2 bases, with 6 bases between them. CDR3 length: 14 residues. CDR3 DNA (partial): TGTGCCAGCAGCTTAGGACAGACCAAAAACATT. This codes for CASSLGQTKNI. The entire CDR3 sequence reads CASSLGQTKNIQYF.

This clone was recorded many times. Read sequence stops 3 residues before the CDR3 end, and the germline J gene provides the missing end. The V gene is TRBV2, the J gene TRBJ1-4; D uncertain. Germline V gene lookup returns CDR1 SNHLY and CDR2 FYNNEI. V shed 7 bases and J shed 7 bases, with 10 bases lying between them. The CDR3 totals 12 residues. The chain's CDR3 is CASKKRGEKLFF. CDR3 DNA (partial): TGTGCCAGCAAGAAACGAGGTGAAAAA.